The clone carrying this TCR beta chain has just a few counts. Its specificity is unknown. The sample belongs to a study of cytomegalovirus exposure and HLA in healthy donors. Whole-study results and caveats: Using a false discovery rate of 0.05, a later analysis showed that roughly 16,000 TCR beta sequences were associated with HLA alleles. Despite most TCR sequences being rare, some public TCRs occurred in many donors. The study flagged 150 to 200 TCR beta chains as cytomegalovirus-associated.

Germline-derived CDR1 and CDR2 are MNHNS and SASEGT. The CDR3 length is 14 residues. V gave up 5 bases and J gave up 0 bases; unmatched junction bases: 3. Amplification used 60 Vbeta primers and 13 Jbeta primers. Data came from immunoSEQ multiplex PCR; TCRdb stores just in-frame clones and leaves some out. The table shows about 110,000 clones, with roughly 71% occurring only once. The TCR comes from a male donor in good health and CMV-seropositive. The specimen sequenced was PBMCs. The chain joins TRBV6-1 to TRBJ1-1; 7 nucleotides agree with TRBD1. The CDR3 region has the DNA TGTGCCAGCAGTCGAGGGACAGTGAACACTGAAGCTTTCTTT. Protein product: CASSRGTVNTEAFF.